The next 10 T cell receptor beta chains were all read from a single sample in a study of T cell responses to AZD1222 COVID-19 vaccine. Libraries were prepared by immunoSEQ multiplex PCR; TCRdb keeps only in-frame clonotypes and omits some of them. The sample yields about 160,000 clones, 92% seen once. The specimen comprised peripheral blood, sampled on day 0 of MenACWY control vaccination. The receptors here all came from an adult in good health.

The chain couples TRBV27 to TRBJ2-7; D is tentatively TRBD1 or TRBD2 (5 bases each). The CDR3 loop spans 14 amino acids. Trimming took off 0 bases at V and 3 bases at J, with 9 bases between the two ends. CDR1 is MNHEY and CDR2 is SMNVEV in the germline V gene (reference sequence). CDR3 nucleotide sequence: TGTGCCAGCAGTTTATCGCCGGGGCGCTACGAGCAGTACTTC. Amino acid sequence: CASSLSPGRYEQYF.

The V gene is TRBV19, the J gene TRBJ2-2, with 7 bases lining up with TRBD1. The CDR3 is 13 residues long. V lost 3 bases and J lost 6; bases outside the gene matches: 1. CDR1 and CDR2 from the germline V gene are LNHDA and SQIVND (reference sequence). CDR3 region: CASSITGAGELFF. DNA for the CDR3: TGTGCCAGTAGTATTACAGGGGCCGGGGAGCTGTTTTTT.

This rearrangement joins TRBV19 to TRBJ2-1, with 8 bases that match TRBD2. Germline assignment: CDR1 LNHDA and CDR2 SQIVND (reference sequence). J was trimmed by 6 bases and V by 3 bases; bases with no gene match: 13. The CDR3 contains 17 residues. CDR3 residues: CASSIPTPSGRFNEQFF. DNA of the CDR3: TGTGCCAGTAGTATCCCCACGCCCAGCGGGAGATTCAATGAGCAGTTCTTC. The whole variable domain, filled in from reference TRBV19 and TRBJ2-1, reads DGGITQSPKYLFRKEGQNVTLSCEQNLNHDAMYWYRQDPGQGLRLIYYSQIVNDFQKGDIAEGYSVSREKKESFPLTVTSAQKNPTAFYLCASSIPTPSGRFNEQFFGPGTRLTVL.

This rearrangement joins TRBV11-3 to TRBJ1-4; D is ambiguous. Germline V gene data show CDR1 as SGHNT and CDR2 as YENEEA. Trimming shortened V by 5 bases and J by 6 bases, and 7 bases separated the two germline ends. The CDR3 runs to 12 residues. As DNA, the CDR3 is TGTGCCAGCAGCCAAGATGATGAAAAACTGTTTTTT. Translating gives CASSQDDEKLFF.

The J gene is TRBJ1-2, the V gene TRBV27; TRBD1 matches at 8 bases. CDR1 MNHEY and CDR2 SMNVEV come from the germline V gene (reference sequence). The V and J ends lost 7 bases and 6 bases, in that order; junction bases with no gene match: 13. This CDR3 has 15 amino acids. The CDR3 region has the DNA TGTGCCAGCATAGGTTCCCCCTCAGGGGGCCATGGCTACACCTTC. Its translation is CASIGSPSGGHGYTF.

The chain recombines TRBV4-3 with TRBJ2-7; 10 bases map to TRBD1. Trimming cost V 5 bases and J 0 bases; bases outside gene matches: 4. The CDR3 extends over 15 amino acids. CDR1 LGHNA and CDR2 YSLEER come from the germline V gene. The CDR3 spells CASSRGQGDSYEQYF. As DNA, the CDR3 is TGCGCCAGCAGCAGAGGACAGGGGGACTCCTACGAGCAGTACTTC.

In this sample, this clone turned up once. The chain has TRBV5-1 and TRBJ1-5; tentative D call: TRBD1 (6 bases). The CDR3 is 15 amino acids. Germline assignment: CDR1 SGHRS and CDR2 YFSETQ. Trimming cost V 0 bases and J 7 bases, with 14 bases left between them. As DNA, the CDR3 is TGCGCCAGCAGCTTGGCTGGACAGTCGGAGCAGCCCCAGCATTTT. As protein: CASSLAGQSEQPQHF.

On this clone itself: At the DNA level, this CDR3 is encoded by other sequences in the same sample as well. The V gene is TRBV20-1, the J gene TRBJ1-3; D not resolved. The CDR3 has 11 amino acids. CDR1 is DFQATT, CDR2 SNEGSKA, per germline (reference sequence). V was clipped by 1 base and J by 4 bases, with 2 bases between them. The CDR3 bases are TGCAGTGCTAGAGGGGGAAACACCATATATTTT. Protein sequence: CSARGGNTIYF.

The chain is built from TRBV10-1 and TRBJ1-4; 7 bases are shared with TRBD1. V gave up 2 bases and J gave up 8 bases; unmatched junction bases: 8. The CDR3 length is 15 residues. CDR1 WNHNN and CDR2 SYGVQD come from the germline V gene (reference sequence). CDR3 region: CASSEVRGGEEKLFF. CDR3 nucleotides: TGCGCCAGCAGTGAGGTTAGAGGGGGCGAAGAAAAACTGTTTTTT.

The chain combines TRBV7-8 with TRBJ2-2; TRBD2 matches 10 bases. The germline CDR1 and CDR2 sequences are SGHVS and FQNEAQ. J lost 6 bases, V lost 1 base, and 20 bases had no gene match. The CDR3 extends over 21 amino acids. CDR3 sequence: CASSLVGASGSLNLKPGELFF. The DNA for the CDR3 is TGTGCCAGCAGCTTAGTCGGGGCTAGCGGGAGTCTCAACCTGAAACCCGGGGAGCTGTTTTTT.